The 5 T cell receptor beta chains reported below all come from one sample, sequenced in a study of blood T cells in healthy people across ages. A second PCR, run for about 7 to 11 cycles, used a sample-barcoded 5' primer plus a J-beta primer mix. TCRdb reprocessed the 5' RACE reads with MiXCR, giving one entry per CDR3 protein. This table holds 650,000 to 950,000 distinct CDR3 sequences, under 45% found once. Sequencing was carried out using blood. These receptors were collected from a man aged 55-75 years in good health.

This clonotype was picked up many times. The rearrangement joins TRBV12-3 or TRBV12-4 to TRBJ2-7, with 7 nucleotides matching TRBD1. The CDR3 is 15 amino acids. J lost 2 bases, V lost 4 bases, and 8 bases had no gene match. CDR3 sequence: CASSSTGTATYEQYF. The CDR3 region has the DNA TGTGCCAGCAGTTCCACCGGGACAGCTACCTACGAGCAGTACTTC.

V is TRBV28 and J is TRBJ2-3, with TRBD2 matching 7 bases. The CDR3 sequence is 16 residues long. V was pared by 5 bases and J by 1 base, with 9 bases of the junction left unmatched. Germline CDR1 is MDHEN and CDR2 is SYDVKM. The CDR3 nucleotides read TGTGCCAGCAGTCCCGAAAGGGCGGGGGGCACAGATACGCAGTATTTT. Its translation: CASSPERAGGTDTQYF.

The rearrangement links TRBV11-3 to TRBJ2-1, with D tentatively TRBD2 (6 bases). The J call may not be correct, given that the DNA end is closer to TRBJ2-7. From germline, CDR1 is SGHNT and CDR2 YENEEA. This CDR3 region has 13 residues. CDR3 bases: TGTGCCAGCAGCTTGGACTACAACAATGAGCAGTACTTC. Its translation: CASSLDYNNEQYF.

V gene TRBV20-1 combines with J gene TRBJ2-1; D unclear. The J call may be mistaken, given a closer DNA end match to TRBJ2-7. This CDR3 is 14 amino acids long. Looked up from germline, CDR1 is DFQATT and CDR2 is SNEGSKA (reference sequence). The CDR3 loop reads CSAVIPGSYNEQYF. The CDR3 bases are TGCAGTGCCGTGATCCCCGGCTCCTACAATGAGCAGTACTTC.

The chain is built from TRBV19 and TRBJ1-4; D gene ambiguous. The germline V and J ends were trimmed by 7 bases and 5 bases, with 8 bases remaining between them. The germline V gene has CDR1 LNHDA and CDR2 SQIVND (reference sequence). The CDR3 has 12 residues. The CDR3 DNA follows: TGTGCCAGTACCACGGGGAATGAAAAACTGTTTTTT. The encoded protein is CASTTGNEKLFF.